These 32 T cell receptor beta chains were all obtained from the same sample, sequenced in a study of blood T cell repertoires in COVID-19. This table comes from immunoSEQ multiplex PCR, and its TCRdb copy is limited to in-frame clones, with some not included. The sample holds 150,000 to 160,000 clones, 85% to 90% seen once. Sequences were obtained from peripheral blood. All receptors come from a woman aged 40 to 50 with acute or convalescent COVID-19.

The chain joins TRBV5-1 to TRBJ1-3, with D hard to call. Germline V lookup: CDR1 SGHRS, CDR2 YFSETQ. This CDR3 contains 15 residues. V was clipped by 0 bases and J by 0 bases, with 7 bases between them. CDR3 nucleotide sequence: TGCGCCAGCAGCTTGGAACAGTTCTCTGGAAACACCATATATTTT. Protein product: CASSLEQFSGNTIYF.

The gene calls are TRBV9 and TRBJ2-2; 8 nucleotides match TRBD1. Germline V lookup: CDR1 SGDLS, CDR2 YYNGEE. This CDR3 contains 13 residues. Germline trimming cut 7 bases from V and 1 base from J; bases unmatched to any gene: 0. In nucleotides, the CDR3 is TGTGCCAGCGGACAGGGGAACACCGGGGAGCTGTTTTTT. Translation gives CASGQGNTGELFF.

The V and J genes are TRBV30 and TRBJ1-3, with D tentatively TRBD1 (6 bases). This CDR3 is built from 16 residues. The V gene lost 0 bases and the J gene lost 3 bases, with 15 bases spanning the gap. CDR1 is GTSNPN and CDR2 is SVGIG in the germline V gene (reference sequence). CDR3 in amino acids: CAWSVPFSRGGNTIYF. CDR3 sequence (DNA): TGTGCCTGGAGTGTACCCTTTTCCAGGGGTGGAAACACCATATATTTT.

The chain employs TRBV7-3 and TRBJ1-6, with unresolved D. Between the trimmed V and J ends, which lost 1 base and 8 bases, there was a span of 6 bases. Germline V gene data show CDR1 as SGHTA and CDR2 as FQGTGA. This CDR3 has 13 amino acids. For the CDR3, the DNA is TGTGCCAGCAGCTTAAGTTTCGATTCACCCCTCCACTTT. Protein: CASSLSFDSPLHF.

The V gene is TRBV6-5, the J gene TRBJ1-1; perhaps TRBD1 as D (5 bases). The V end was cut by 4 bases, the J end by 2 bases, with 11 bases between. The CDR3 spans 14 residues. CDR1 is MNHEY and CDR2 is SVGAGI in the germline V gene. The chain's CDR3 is CASSSYRSNTEAFF. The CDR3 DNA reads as TGTGCCAGCAGTTCCTACAGGAGCAACACTGAAGCTTTCTTT.

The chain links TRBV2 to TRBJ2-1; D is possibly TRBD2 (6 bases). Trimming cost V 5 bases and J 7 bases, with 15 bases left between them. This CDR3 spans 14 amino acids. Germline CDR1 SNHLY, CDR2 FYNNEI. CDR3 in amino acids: CASSKEKGGNEQFF. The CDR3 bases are TGTGCCAGCAGTAAAGAAAAAGGAGGGAATGAGCAGTTCTTC.

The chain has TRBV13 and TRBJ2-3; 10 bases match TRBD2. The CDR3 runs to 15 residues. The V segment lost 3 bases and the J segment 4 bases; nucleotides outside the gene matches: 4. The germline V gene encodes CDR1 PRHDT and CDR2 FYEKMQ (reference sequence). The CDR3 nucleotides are TGTGCCAGCAGCTTCCGTCTAGCGGGAGCAGATACGCAGTATTTT. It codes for CASSFRLAGADTQYF. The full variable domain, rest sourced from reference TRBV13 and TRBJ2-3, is AAGVIQSPRHLIKEKRETATLKCYPIPRHDTVYWYQQGPGQDPQFLISFYEKMQSDKGSIPDRFSAQQFSDYHSELNMSSLELGDSALYFCASSFRLAGADTQYFGPGTRLTVL.

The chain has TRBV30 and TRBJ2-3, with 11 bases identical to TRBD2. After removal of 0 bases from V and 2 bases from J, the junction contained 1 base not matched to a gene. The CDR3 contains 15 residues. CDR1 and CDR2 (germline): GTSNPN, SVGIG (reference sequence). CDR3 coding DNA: TGTGCCTGGAGTGTTAGCGGGGGGGCCACAGATACGCAGTATTTT. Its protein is CAWSVSGGATDTQYF.

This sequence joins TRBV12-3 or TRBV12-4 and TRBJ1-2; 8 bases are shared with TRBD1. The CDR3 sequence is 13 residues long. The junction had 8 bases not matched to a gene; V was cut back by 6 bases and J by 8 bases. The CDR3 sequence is CASRPQGAEGYTF. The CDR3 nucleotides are TGTGCCAGCAGACCGCAGGGGGCGGAGGGCTACACCTTC.

CDR3 coding DNA: TGTGCCAGCAGAGGGCAGGGGATTGGGTTATACAATGAGCAGTTCTTC. Amino acid sequence: CASRGQGIGLYNEQFF. The gene calls are TRBV28 and TRBJ2-1, with D possibly TRBD1 on 6 matching bases. The CDR3 has 16 residues. CDR1 is MDHEN, CDR2 SYDVKM, per germline. V gave up 6 bases and J gave up 4 bases, with 19 bases separating them.

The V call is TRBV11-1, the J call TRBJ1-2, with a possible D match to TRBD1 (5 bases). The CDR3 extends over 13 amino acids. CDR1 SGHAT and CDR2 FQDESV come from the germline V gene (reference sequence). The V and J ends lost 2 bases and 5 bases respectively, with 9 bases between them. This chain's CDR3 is CASSLQGVYGYTF. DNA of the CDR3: TGTGCCAGCAGCTTACAAGGGGTATATGGCTACACCTTC.

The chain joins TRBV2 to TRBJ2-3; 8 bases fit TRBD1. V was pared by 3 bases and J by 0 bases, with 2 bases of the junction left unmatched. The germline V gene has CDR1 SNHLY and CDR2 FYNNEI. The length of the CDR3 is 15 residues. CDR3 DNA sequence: TGTGCCAGCAGTGACACAGGGGGAAGCACAGATACGCAGTATTTT. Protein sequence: CASSDTGGSTDTQYF.

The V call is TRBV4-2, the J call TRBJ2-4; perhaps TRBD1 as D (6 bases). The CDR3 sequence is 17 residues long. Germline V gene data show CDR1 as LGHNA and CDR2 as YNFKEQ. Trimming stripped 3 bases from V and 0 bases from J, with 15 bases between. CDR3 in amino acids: CASSQRDGTLAKNIQYF. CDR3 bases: TGTGCCAGCAGCCAGAGAGACGGGACACTAGCCAAAAACATTCAGTACTTC.

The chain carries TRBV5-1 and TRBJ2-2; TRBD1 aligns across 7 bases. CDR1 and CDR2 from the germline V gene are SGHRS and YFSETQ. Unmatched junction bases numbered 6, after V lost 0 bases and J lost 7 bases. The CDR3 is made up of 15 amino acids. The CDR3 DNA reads TGCGCCAGCAGCTTGGTTTCAGGGGGATTCGGGGAGCTGTTTTTT. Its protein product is CASSLVSGGFGELFF. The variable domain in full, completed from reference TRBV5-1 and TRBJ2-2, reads KAGVTQTPRYLIKTRGQQVTLSCSPISGHRSVSWYQQTPGQGLQFLFEYFSETQRNKGNFPGRFSGRQFSNSRSEMNVSTLELGDSALYLCASSLVSGGFGELFFGEGSRLTVL.

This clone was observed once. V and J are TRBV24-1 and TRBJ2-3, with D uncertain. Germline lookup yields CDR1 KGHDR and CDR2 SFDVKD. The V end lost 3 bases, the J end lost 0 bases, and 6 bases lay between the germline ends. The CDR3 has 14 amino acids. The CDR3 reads CATSDLESTDTQYF. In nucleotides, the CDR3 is TGTGCCACCAGTGATCTCGAGAGCACAGATACGCAGTATTTT.

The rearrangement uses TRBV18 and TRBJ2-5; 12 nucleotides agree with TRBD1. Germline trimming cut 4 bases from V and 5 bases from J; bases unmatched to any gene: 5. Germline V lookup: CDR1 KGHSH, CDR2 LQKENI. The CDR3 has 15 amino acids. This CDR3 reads CASSLGTGGSETQYF. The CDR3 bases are TGTGCCAGCTCACTTGGGACAGGGGGCTCGGAGACCCAGTACTTC. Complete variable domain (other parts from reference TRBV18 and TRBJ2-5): NAGVMQNPRHLVRRRGQEARLRCSPMKGHSHVYWYRQLPEEGLKFMVYLQKENIIDESGMPKERFSAEFPKEGPSILRIQQVVRGDSAAYFCASSLGTGGSETQYFGPGTRLLVL.

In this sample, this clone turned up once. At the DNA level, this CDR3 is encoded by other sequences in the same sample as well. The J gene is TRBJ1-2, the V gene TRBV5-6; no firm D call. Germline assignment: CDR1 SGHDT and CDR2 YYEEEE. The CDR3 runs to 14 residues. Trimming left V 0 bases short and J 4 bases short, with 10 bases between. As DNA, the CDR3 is TGTGCCAGCAGCTTGGCGGGAGCTCTCTATGGCTACACCTTC. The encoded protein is CASSLAGALYGYTF.

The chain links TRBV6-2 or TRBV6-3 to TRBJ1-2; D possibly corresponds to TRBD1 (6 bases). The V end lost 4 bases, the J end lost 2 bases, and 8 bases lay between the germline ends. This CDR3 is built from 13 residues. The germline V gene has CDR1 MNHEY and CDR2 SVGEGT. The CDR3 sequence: CASSSGQNYGYTF. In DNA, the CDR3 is TGTGCCAGCAGTTCCGGACAGAACTATGGCTACACCTTC.

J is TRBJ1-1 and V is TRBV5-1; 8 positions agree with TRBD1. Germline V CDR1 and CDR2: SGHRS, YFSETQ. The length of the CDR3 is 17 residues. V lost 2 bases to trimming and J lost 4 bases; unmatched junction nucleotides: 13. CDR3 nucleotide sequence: TGCGCCAGCAGCTTTGACAGGGGTATTTCGGGTCGCACTGAAGCTTTCTTT. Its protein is CASSFDRGISGRTEAFF. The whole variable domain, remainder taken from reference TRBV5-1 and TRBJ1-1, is KAGVTQTPRYLIKTRGQQVTLSCSPISGHRSVSWYQQTPGQGLQFLFEYFSETQRNKGNFPGRFSGRQFSNSRSEMNVSTLELGDSALYLCASSFDRGISGRTEAFFGQGTRLTVV.

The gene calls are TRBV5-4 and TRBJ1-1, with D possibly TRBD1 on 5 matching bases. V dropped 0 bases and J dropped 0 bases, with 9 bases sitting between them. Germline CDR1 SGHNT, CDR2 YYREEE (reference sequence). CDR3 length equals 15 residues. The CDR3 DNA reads TGTGCCAGCAGCTTGGCAGGGCTGTTGAACACTGAAGCTTTCTTT. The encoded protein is CASSLAGLLNTEAFF. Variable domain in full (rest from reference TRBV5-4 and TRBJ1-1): ETGVTQSPTHLIKTRGQQVTLRCSSQSGHNTVSWYQQALGQGPQFIFQYYREEENGRGNFPPRFSGLQFPNYSSELNVNALELDDSALYLCASSLAGLLNTEAFFGQGTRLTVV.

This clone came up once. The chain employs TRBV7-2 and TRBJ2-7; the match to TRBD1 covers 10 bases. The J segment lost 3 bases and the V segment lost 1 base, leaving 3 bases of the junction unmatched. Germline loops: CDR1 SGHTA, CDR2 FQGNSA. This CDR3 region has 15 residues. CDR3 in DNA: TGTGCCAGCAGCTTAGAAGGGACAGGGGTCTACGAGCAGTACTTC. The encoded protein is CASSLEGTGVYEQYF.

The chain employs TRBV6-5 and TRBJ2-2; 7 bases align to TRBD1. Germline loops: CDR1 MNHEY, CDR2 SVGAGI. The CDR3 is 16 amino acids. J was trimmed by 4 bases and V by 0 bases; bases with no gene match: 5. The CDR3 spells CASSYSARGRTGELFF. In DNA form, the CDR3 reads TGTGCCAGCAGTTACTCAGCGAGGGGGCGCACCGGGGAGCTGTTTTTT.

CDR3 residues: CAITRQGSSYEQYF. The CDR3 region has the DNA TGTGCCATCACCCGACAGGGGAGCTCCTACGAGCAGTACTTC. The gene calls are TRBV10-3 and TRBJ2-7, with TRBD1 identical over 8 bases. V dropped 7 bases and J dropped 0; count of bases not matched to a gene: 5. The CDR3 totals 14 residues. Germline CDR1 ENHRY, CDR2 SYGVKD.

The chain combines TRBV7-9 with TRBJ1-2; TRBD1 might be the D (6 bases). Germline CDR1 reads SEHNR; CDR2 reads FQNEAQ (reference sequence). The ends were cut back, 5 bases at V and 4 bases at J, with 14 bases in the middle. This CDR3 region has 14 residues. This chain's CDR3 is CASSRGEGGYGYTF. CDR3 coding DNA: TGTGCCAGCAGCCGAGGGGAAGGGGGCTATGGCTACACCTTC.

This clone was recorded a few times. The CDR3 DNA is TGTGCCAGCAGTTACCCGACTAGCGGCTACAATGAGCAGTTCTTC. It specifies CASSYPTSGYNEQFF. The V call is TRBV6-5, the J call TRBJ2-1; 9 bases align to TRBD2. Trimming at V came to 2 bases and at J to 3 bases, leaving 2 bases not matched to a gene. This CDR3 contains 15 residues. Germline V gives CDR1 MNHEY, CDR2 SVGAGI.

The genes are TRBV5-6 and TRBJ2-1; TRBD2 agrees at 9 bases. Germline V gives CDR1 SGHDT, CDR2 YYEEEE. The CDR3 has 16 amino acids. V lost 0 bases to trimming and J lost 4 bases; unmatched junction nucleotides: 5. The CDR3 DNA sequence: TGTGCCAGCAGCTTGGGTGGACTAGCGTTGTACAATGAGCAGTTCTTC. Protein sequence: CASSLGGLALYNEQFF.

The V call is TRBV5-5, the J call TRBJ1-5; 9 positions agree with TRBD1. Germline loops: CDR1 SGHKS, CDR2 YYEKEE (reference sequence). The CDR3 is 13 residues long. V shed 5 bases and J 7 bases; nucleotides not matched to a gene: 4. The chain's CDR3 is CASSRDRDQPQHF. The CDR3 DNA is TGTGCCAGCAGTCGGGACAGGGACCAGCCCCAGCATTTT.

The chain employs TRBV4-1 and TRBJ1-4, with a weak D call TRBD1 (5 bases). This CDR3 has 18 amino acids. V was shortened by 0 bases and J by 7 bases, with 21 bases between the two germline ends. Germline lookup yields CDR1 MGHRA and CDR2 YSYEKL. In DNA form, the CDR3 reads TGCGCCAGCAGCCAAGAGATCTCAGGGTTGGTCTTCGGTGAAAAACTGTTTTTT. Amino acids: CASSQEISGLVFGEKLFF.

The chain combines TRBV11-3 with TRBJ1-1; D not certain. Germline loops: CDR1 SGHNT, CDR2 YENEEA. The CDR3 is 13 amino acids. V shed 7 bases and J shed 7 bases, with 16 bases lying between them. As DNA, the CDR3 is TGTGCCAGCACCGCCCTTAAAGAGGGTGAAGCTTTCTTT. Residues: CASTALKEGEAFF.

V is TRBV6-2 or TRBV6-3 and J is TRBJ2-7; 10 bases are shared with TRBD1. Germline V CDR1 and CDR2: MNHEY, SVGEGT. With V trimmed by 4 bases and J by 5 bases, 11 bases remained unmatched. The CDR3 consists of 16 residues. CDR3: CASSSMGTGVVHEQYF. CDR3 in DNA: TGTGCCAGCAGTTCTATGGGGACAGGGGTGGTCCACGAGCAGTACTTC.

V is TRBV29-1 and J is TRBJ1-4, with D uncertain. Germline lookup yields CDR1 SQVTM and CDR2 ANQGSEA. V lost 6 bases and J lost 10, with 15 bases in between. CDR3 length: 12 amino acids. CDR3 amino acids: CSVNLDEGKLFF. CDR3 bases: TGCAGCGTCAATTTAGATGAGGGAAAACTGTTTTTT.

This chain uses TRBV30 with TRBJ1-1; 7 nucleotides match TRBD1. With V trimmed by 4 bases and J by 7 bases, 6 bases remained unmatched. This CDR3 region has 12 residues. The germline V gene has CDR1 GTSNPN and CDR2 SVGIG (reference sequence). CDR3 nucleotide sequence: TGTGCCTGGAAAAGGGGGACAGTTGAAGCTTTCTTT. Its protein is CAWKRGTVEAFF.